These 3 T cell receptor beta chains share one sample of origin, sequenced in a study of post-analysis software for immune sequencing data. Their recognized antigens are unknown. cDNA libraries for TCR beta contained unique molecular identifiers. TCRdb reanalysed the PCR reads using MiXCR and keeps one entry per CDR3 protein. The data hold roughly 730,000 distinct CDR3 sequences, with about 32% observed a single time. Study-level findings and limits: TRBV segments more frequent in patients than in controls numbered roughly 5 and included TRBV5-6, TRBV5-1 and TRBV20-1.

Sequences were obtained from blood. These receptors all stem from a girl aged 10 to 17 with multiple sclerosis.

This sequence joins TRBV7-2 and TRBJ2-3; D might be TRBD2 (6 bases). V gave up 5 bases and J gave up 4 bases, with 19 bases separating them. The CDR3 length is 16 residues. Germline V gives CDR1 SGHTA, CDR2 FQGNSA. The CDR3 loop is CASSIGSLPRADTQYF. The CDR3, as DNA: TGTGCCAGCAGCATCGGGAGCCTGCCACGGGCAGATACGCAGTATTTT.

This clonotype came up many times. The V and J genes are TRBV29-1 and TRBJ2-7; tentatively, D is TRBD1 (6 bases). Germline CDR1 SQVTM, CDR2 ANQGSEA. Trimming took off 4 bases at V and 0 bases at J, with 7 bases between the two ends. CDR3 length equals 12 residues. This CDR3 reads CSVGDTSYEQYF. The CDR3 coding sequence is TGCAGCGTTGGGGACACCTCCTACGAGCAGTACTTC.

V gene TRBV29-1 combines with J gene TRBJ1-1, with D tentatively TRBD1 (6 bases). The V and J ends lost 6 bases and 4 bases respectively, with 12 bases between them. The CDR3 totals 12 residues. Germline assignment: CDR1 SQVTM and CDR2 ANQGSEA. The CDR3 bases are TGCAGCGTAGAACAGGGCTCCACTGAAGCTTTCTTT. Its protein is CSVEQGSTEAFF. The whole variable domain, remainder taken from reference TRBV29-1 and TRBJ1-1, is SAVISQKPSRDICQRGTSLTIQCQVDSQVTMMFWYRQQPGQSLTLIATANQGSEATYESGFVIDKFPISRPNLTFSTLTVSNMSPEDSSIYLCSVEQGSTEAFFGQGTRLTVV.